This TCR beta chain derives from a study of blood T cells in healthy people across ages (dated by TCRdb to between 2015 and 2017). About the study as a whole: Template switching captured roughly one uniquely barcoded TCR beta cDNA molecule per two T cells in model experiments. Using deep sequencing normalized with unique cDNA molecular identifiers, the study measured how TCR beta repertoire diversity changes with age. Four age groups were formed from the donors: young (average roughly 15 years), middle-aged (approximately 39), aged (approximately 60) and long-lived (approximately 80). To avoid experimental bias, donors of different ages were distributed randomly across sequencing lanes. The study analyzed two additional independent replicas of 1 million unique cDNA reads from the same blood draw for two donors, one aged 18 to 29 and one aged 80 or older. Overall results and qualifications from the work: There was a strong correlation between observed TCR beta diversity and the percentage of naive T cells measured by flow cytometry. Donor CMV infection status was unknown, potentially confounding age-related changes in expanded clonotypes. Compared with the aged group, the long-lived group had more naive CD4+ T cells, fewer expanded clones and increased TCR diversity, a pattern suggesting age selection. Observed TCR beta diversity per million T cells fell roughly linearly with age, and a significant reduction was already apparent by age approximately 40. Estimates of total diversity based on one million sequenced T cells were regarded as lower bounds and as underestimates. Bulk unsorted PBMC profiling prevented conclusive comparison of naive and antigen-experienced compartments.

The 39 donors, aged roughly 6 to 95 years, were systemically healthy Caucasian individuals from Russia. Each donor gave around 9.9 milliliters of peripheral blood, collected into EDTA-treated Vacutainer tubes. Ficoll-Paque density-gradient centrifugation was used to isolate PBMCs, with at least 7 million per sample. Trizol reagent was used to extract total RNA from the PBMCs, yielding at least 5 micrograms per sample. For every donor, an aliquot of PBMCs went through flow cytometry to measure the percentages of naive CD45RAhigh/CD27high T cells. The CDR3 sequence holds 16 residues, the cysteine and phenylalanine included. Kept here is only the CDR3 DNA, which spans 48 bases and is read in frame from base 1. Looking up the germline V gene (reference sequence) yields CDR1 DFQATT and CDR2 SNEGSKA. V lost 2 bases and J lost 5 bases; the stretch between them is 21 bases long. With respect to this clonotype: The antigen it recognizes is unknown. No base-level quality is on record; no much larger clone is a single base apart.

Preparation of the library involved 5' RACE. The second PCR ran for about 7 to 11 cycles and used a J-beta primer mix along with a sample-barcoded 5' primer. Each TCR beta cDNA molecule received a unique molecular identifier from a template-switch 5' adaptor carrying 12 random nucleotides. At least 3 million CDR3-containing paired-end reads were obtained from each sample. The Mint cDNA synthesis kit, primed by a TRBC-specific oligonucleotide, was used to synthesize first-strand cDNA from all RNA. All cDNA was treated with uracil-DNA glycosylase and then went through a first 18-cycle PCR with the universal primers M1SS and BC2_uni_R. Concerning the study's data processing: Normalization of each sample was performed by random selection of 1 million high-quality reads, each carrying a distinct molecular identifier. Reads with shared molecular identifiers were discarded instead of being binned into consensus sequences. MiTCR, with a Q25 quality threshold and the strictest error-elimination algorithm, was used for CDR3 identification, clonotype clustering and error correction. A nonparametric unseen species model with Euler transformation was used to estimate lower-bound total TCR beta diversity. TCRdb's own reprocessing of the public reads used fastp at Q25 and MiXCR and kept productive beta chains. Each entry merges the rows of one CDR3 protein and shows their most common DNA and genes. In this record, the V and J calls reflect TCRdb's handling and not the investigators' own analysis. The sample includes approximately 2,000,000 distinct CDR3 sequences, with 30% to 40% observed a single time. Of the sample, roughly 24% falls within the top ten clones.

Recombination connected TRBV20-1 to TRBJ1-1; no D segment can be confidently identified. Sample: blood. This TCR derives from a human donor in good health. CDR3 loop: CSARPTSGLRETEAFF. The bases read TGCAGTGCTAGACCTACAAGCGGACTTCGGGAGACTGAAGCTTTCTTT.